The 5 T cell receptor beta chains in this list originate from one sample, sequenced in a study of post-analysis software for immune sequencing data. Study results and limitations: Elevated frequency relative to controls characterized four to six TRBV segments in patients, TRBV5-6, TRBV5-1 and TRBV20-1 among them.

The antigens these receptors bind are not known. TCR beta cDNA libraries had unique molecular identifiers. Using its own MiXCR run on the PCR reads, TCRdb lists one record per CDR3 protein. This sample carries a few hundred thousand distinct CDR3 sequences, about 38% of them seen once, and the ten largest clones take around 5.2%. The sample consisted of blood. The origin of the receptors is a girl aged 5-17 years with multiple sclerosis.

In its sample, this clonotype was seen many times. The chain couples TRBV11-2 to TRBJ2-3; 7 nucleotides line up with TRBD2. CDR1 is SGHAT, CDR2 FQNNGV, per germline. This CDR3 contains 18 residues. J was trimmed by 1 base and V by 3 bases; bases with no gene match: 13. CDR3 protein: CASSFRPKGGGGTDTQYF. The CDR3 DNA is TGTGCCAGCAGCTTCCGGCCTAAGGGCGGGGGAGGCACAGATACGCAGTATTTT. Complete variable domain (other parts from reference TRBV11-2 and TRBJ2-3): EAGVAQSPRYKIIEKRQSVAFWCNPISGHATLYWYQQILGQGPKLLIQFQNNGVVDDSQLPKDRFSAERLKGVDSTLKIQPAKLEDSAVYLCASSFRPKGGGGTDTQYFGPGTRLTVL.

The CDR3 DNA reads as TGTGCCAGCAGTCCCTCGGCGAGACCTCGGCCACCCCTCCACTTT. Protein product: CASSPSARPRPPLHF. The chain uses TRBV28 and TRBJ1-6; D call uncertain. V lost 5 bases to trimming and J lost 11 bases, with 19 bases between them. This CDR3 has 15 residues. Germline CDR1 and CDR2: MDHEN and SYDVKM.

This chain connects TRBV10-3 to TRBJ2-2; 8 bases match TRBD1. Germline loops: CDR1 ENHRY, CDR2 SYGVKD. V lost 2 bases and J lost 1; bases outside the gene matches: 9. CDR3 length equals 18 residues. The CDR3 region has the DNA TGTGCCATCAGTGAGCCTACCGACAGGGGCTGGAACACCGGGGAGCTGTTTTTT. It translates to CAISEPTDRGWNTGELFF.

This rearrangement joins TRBV15 to TRBJ1-5; TRBD1 is a possible D gene (5 bases). The CDR3 runs to 20 residues. V was cut by 3 bases and J by 1 base, with 25 bases left in between. Per germline, CDR1 LNHNV and CDR2 YYDKDF (reference sequence). Written as DNA, the CDR3 is TGTGCCACCAGCAGCCAACGGGACTTCTCGGCATATATCAGCAATCAGCCCCAGCATTTT. Amino acid sequence: CATSSQRDFSAYISNQPQHF.

This clonotype was detected only once. The V and J genes are TRBV29-1 and TRBJ2-6, with D perhaps TRBD1 (6 bases). The V and J ends lost 1 base and 0 bases respectively, with 13 bases between them. The CDR3 has 17 residues. Germline CDR1 reads SQVTM; CDR2 reads ANQGSEA. The CDR3 region is CSVEVRTERSGANVLTF. CDR3 nucleotides: TGCAGCGTTGAAGTTAGGACAGAACGCTCTGGGGCCAACGTCCTGACTTTC.